The 7 T cell receptor beta chains below come from one sample, sequenced in a study of T cells in Graves' hyperthyroidism and ophthalmopathy. Amplification of TCR beta CDR3 regions used RNA as the template. HTBI primers were the set used in a first-round RT-PCR of the TCR CDR3. TCRdb itself ran the multiplex PCR reads through MiXCR, one entry per CDR3 protein. The sample shows roughly 360,000 distinct CDR3 sequences, roughly 14% of them seen only once. The sequenced sample was blood. These TCRs come from a man aged 25-40 years with Graves' hyperthyroidism that later progressed to Graves' ophthalmopathy.

The chain joins TRBV9 to TRBJ2-1, with D hard to call. Trimming left V 1 base short and J 0 bases short, with 8 bases between. The CDR3 is made up of 15 amino acids. In germline, CDR1 is SGDLS, CDR2 YYNGEE. The CDR3 loop reads CASSVSRSSYNEQFF. DNA of the CDR3: TGTGCCAGCAGCGTATCTAGGAGCTCCTACAATGAGCAGTTCTTC. Together with reference TRBV9 and TRBJ2-1, the CDR3 gives the full variable domain: DSGVTQTPKHLITATGQRVTLRCSPRSGDLSVYWYQQSLDQGLQFLIQYYNGEERAKGNILERFSAQQFPDLHSELNLSSLELGDSALYFCASSVSRSSYNEQFFGPGTRLTVL.

This clonotype was recorded at least ten times. The DNA for the CDR3 is TGTGCCAGCAGTTCGACTAGCGTAGATACGCAGTATTTT. Its translation is CASSSTSVDTQYF. This chain connects TRBV12-3 or TRBV12-4 to TRBJ2-3, with 8 bases aligning to TRBD2. V lost 4 bases, J lost 5 bases, and 2 bases stayed unmatched. The CDR3 contains 13 residues.

This chain links TRBV5-5 with TRBJ2-7; D might be TRBD1 (5 bases). The CDR3 is made up of 15 amino acids. Trimming took 4 bases from V and 1 from J, leaving 15 bases between them. Germline V gene sequence: CDR1 SGHKS, CDR2 YYEKEE (reference sequence). The DNA of the CDR3 is TGTGCCAGCAGCCGAACAGGATTGCCTTCCTACGAGCAGTACTTC. It specifies CASSRTGLPSYEQYF.

This clonotype occurred a few times. The chain is built from TRBV20-1 and TRBJ2-7, with 9 nucleotides matching TRBD1. Germline assignment: CDR1 DFQATT and CDR2 SNEGSKA (reference sequence). Unmatched junction bases numbered 5, after V lost 8 bases and J lost 3 bases. The CDR3 covers 12 residues. The CDR3 sequence: CSFRDRVYEQYF. In DNA, the CDR3 is TGCAGTTTCCGGGACAGGGTCTACGAGCAGTACTTC.

There are a few counts of this clonotype. The chain employs TRBV15 and TRBJ1-5, with 8 bases lining up with TRBD1. The CDR3 consists of 18 residues. V shed 5 bases, J shed 0 bases, and the junction held 12 bases outside the gene matches. Germline V gives CDR1 LNHNV, CDR2 YYDKDF (reference sequence). CDR3 region: CATSGGQGPKYSNQPQHF. CDR3 nucleotides: TGTGCCACCAGCGGAGGACAGGGACCAAAGTATAGCAATCAGCCCCAGCATTTT.

This clonotype came up many times. The rearrangement uses TRBV24-1 and TRBJ2-2, with D uncertain. CDR3 length: 16 residues. CDR1 and CDR2 (germline): KGHDR, SFDVKD. Deletions cut 0 bases from V and 0 bases from J, with 7 bases between. CDR3 region: CATSDLLGTNTGELFF. As DNA, the CDR3 is TGTGCCACCAGTGATTTGCTGGGAACGAACACCGGGGAGCTGTTTTTT.

The table lists this clonotype with many counts. The chain recombines TRBV9 with TRBJ1-5; D unclear. The germline V gene has CDR1 SGDLS and CDR2 YYNGEE. Trimming pared 0 bases from V and 0 bases from J, leaving 10 bases between. The CDR3 has 16 residues. DNA for the CDR3: TGTGCCAGCAGCGTAGATGGGCAACGTAGCAATCAGCCCCAGCATTTT. Amino acids: CASSVDGQRSNQPQHF.